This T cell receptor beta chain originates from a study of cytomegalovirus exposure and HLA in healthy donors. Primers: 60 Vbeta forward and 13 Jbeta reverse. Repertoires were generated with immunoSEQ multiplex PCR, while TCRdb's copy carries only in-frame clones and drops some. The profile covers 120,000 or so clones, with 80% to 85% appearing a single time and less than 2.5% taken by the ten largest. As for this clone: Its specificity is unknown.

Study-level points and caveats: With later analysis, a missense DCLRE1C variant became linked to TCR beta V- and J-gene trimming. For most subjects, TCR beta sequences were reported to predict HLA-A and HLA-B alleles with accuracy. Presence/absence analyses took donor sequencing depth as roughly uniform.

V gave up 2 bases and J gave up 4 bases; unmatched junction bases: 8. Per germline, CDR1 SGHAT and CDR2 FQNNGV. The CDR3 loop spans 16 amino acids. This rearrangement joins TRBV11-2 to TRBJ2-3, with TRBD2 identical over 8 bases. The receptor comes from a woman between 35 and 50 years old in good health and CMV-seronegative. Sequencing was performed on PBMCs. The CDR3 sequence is CASSLRPGLASDTQYF. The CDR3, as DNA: TGTGCCAGCAGCTTAAGACCAGGACTAGCCTCAGATACGCAGTATTTT.